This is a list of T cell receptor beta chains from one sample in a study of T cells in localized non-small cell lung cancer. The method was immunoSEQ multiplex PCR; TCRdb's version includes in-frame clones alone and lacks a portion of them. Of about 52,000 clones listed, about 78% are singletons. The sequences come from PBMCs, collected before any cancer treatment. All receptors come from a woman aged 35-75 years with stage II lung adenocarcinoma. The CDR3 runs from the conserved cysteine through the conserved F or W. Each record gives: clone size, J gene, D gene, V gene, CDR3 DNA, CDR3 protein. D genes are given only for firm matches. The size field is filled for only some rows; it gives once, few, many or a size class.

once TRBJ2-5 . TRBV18 TGTGCCAGCTCATACGCCGGGAACCAAGAGACCCAGTACTTC CASSYAGNQETQYF
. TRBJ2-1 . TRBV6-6 TGTGCCAGTCTTACAGACAGACCCAATGAGCAGTTCTTC CASLTDRPNEQFF
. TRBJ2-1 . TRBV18 TGTGCCAGCTCACCTCCAAGGTGGAATGAGCAGTTCTTC CASSPPRWNEQFF
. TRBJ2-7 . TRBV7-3 TGTGCCAGCAGCCCCAGCCAGGGGAGAGAGCAGTACTTC CASSPSQGREQYF
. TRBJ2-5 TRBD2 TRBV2 TGTGCCAGCAGTGAAGTGCGGGGGGGAGAGACCCAGTACTTC CASSEVRGGETQYF
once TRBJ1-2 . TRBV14 TGTGCCAGCAGCCCGATTAGGGGGACCGGCTACACCTTC CASSPIRGTGYTF
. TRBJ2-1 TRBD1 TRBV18 TGTGCCAGCTCAGCTCCCGGGACAGGAGCCTACAATGAGCAGTTCTTC CASSAPGTGAYNEQFF
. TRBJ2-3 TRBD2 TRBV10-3 TGTGCCATCGCACTAGCGGGGGGCACAGATACGCAGTATTTT CAIALAGGTDTQYF
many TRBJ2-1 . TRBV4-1 TGCGCCAGCAGCCGAGAAGGATCTAAGAGCCGGCCGTCCTACAATGAGCAGTTCTTC CASSREGSKSRPSYNEQFF
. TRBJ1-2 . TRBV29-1 TGCAGCGTTGGAGAAAAGGTCTATGGCTACACCTTC CSVGEKVYGYTF
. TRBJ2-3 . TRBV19 TGTGCCAGTAGTTATGAGGGGGGGACAGATACGCAGTATTTT CASSYEGGTDTQYF
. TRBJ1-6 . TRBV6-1 TGTGCCAGCAGTGAGGGGGACGGGAAAAATTCACCCCTCCACTTT CASSEGDGKNSPLHF
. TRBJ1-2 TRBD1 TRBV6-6 TGTGCCAGCAGACCACCCGGGGACAGGGAAAAGCGTGCCACCTTC CASRPPGDREKRATF
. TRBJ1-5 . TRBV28 TGTGCCAGCAGCTCTCGGAGAAAGGTTTCCCCCAAGCCCCAGCATTTT CASSSRRKVSPKPQHF
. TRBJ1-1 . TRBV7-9 TGTGCCAGCAGCTTGTGGGAGGGGGGAGCTTTCTTT CASSLWEGGAFF
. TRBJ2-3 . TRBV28 TGTGCCAGCAGTTTCTCCCCGACTCCCGATACGCAGTATTTT CASSFSPTPDTQYF
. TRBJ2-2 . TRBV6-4 TGTGCCATCAGGGCCCCCGCCGGGGAGCTGTTTTTT CAIRAPAGELFF
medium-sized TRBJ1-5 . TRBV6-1 TGTGCCAGCAGTGATTATGTGGGGAATCAGCCCCAGCATTTT CASSDYVGNQPQHF
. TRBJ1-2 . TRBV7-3 TGTGCCAGCAGCCCAGCCGTCACAGGCTATGGCTACACCTTC CASSPAVTGYGYTF
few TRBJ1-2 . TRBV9 TGTGCCAGCAGCGTAGAAGGGGGACCAGGCGGCTACACCTTC CASSVEGGPGGYTF
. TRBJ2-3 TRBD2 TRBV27 TGTGCCAGCAGACCCTCCTCCGGGCGGGGGAGTCCAGATACGCAGTATTTT CASRPSSGRGSPDTQYF
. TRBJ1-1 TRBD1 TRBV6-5 TGTGCCAGCAGTTACTCCACGACAGGGACGGCCACTGAAGCTTTCTTT CASSYSTTGTATEAFF
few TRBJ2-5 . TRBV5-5 TGTGCCAGCAGCTTGGTAGGGAGCCAAGAGACCCAGTACTTC CASSLVGSQETQYF
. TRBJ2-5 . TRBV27 TGTGCCAGCAGTTTCGGGGGACGGAGAGAGACCCAGTACTTC CASSFGGRRETQYF
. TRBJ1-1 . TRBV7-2 TGTGCCAGCAGCTTAAATTTCGACGAAGCTTTCTTT CASSLNFDEAFF
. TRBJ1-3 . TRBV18 TGTGCCAGCTCACGGGAACAGACCTCTGGAAACACCATATATTTT CASSREQTSGNTIYF
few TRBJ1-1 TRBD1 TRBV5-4 TGTGCCAGCAGCTTAACTCCTTCGGGACAGGTGAACACTGAAGCTTTCTTT CASSLTPSGQVNTEAFF
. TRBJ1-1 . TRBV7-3 TGTGCCAGCAGCTCAAATCAGGGAGGTGAAGCTTTCTTT CASSSNQGGEAFF
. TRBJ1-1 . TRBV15 TGTGCCACCAGCAGAGATCCCCCCGGACAGATTCCTACTGAAGCTTTCTTT CATSRDPPGQIPTEAFF
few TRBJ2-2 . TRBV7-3 TGTGCCAGCAGCTCCGGGACTTTTGCCGGGGAGCTGTTTTTT CASSSGTFAGELFF
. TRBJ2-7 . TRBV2 TGTGCCAGCAGTGATTTGGACATCTACGAGCAGTACTTC CASSDLDIYEQYF
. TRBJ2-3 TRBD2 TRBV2 TGTGCCAGCAACTTCCGTGGGGGGGGAACCCCAGATACGCAGTATTTT CASNFRGGGTPDTQYF
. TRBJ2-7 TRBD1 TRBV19 TGTGCCAGTAGTGCACCTGACAGGGGATACGAGCAGTACTTC CASSAPDRGYEQYF
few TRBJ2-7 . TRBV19 TGTGCCAGTAGTATAGAGGACGGATTCTACGAGCAGTACTTC CASSIEDGFYEQYF
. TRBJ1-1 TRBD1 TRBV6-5 TGTGCCAGCAGTTACTTCAGTCAGGGGGCCACTGAAGCTTTCTTT CASSYFSQGATEAFF
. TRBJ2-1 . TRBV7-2 TGTGCCAGCAGCCGCGCCGGCGGGTCCCATGAGCAGTTCTTC CASSRAGGSHEQFF
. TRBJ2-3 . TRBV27 TGTGCCAGCAGTTTTATGGTGTCGGATACGCAGTATTTT CASSFMVSDTQYF
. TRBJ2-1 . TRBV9 TGTGCCAGCAGCGTAGACCTGTGGAGTGAGCAGTTCTTC CASSVDLWSEQFF
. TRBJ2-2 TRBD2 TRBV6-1 TGTGCCACGGCAGGGACTACGAACACCGGGGAGCTGTTTTTT CATAGTTNTGELFF
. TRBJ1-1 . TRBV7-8 TGTGCCAGCAGCTTAGACCACGGCACTGAAGCTTTCTTT CASSLDHGTEAFF
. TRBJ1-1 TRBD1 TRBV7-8 TGTGCCAGCAGCTCAACCCTCAACAGGGGGCTAACGAACACTGAAGCTTTCTTT CASSSTLNRGLTNTEAFF
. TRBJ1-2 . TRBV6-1 TGTGCCAGCAGTGAAGAGGTCTCCTATGGCTACACCTTC CASSEEVSYGYTF
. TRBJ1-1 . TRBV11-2 TGTGCCAGCAGCTTAGCGGCAGGCAGAAACACTGAAGCTTTCTTT CASSLAAGRNTEAFF
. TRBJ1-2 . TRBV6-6 TGTGCCAGCCAGCCCGAAATTTCCTATGGCTACACCTTC CASQPEISYGYTF
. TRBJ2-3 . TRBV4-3 TGCGCCAGCAGCCAAGATCTGGGTATAGGGGTTACAGATACGCAGTATTTT CASSQDLGIGVTDTQYF
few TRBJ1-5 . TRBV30 TGTGCCTGGTCCACAGGGTATCAGCCCCAGCATTTT CAWSTGYQPQHF
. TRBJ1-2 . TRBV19 TGTGCCACGCGAGGAGCCCCTAACTATGGCTACACCTTC CATRGAPNYGYTF
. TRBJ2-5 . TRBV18 TGTGCCAGCTCACCACGGCGGCAAGAGACCCAGTACTTC CASSPRRQETQYF
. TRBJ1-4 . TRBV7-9 TGTGCCAGCAGCAGGGGCAGACAGAATGAAAAACTGTTTTTT CASSRGRQNEKLFF
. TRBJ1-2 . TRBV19 TGTGCCAGTAGTATAGGCCAAAGGGGGGACTATGGCTACACCTTC CASSIGQRGDYGYTF
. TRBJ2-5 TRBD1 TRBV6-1 TGTGCCAGCAGCGTTACCGGGACAGGGCTTTGGTCCCAGTACTTC CASSVTGTGLWSQYF